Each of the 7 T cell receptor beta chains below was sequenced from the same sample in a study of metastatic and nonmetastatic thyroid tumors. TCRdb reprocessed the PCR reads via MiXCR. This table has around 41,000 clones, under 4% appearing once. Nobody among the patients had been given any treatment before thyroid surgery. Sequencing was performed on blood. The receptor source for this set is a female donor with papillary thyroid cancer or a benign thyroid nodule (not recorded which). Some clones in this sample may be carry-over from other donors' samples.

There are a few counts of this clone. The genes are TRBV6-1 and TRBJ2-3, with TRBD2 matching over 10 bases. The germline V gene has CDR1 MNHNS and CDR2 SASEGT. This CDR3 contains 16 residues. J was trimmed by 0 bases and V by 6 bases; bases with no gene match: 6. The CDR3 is CASRELAGLSTDTQYF. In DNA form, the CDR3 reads TGTGCCAGCAGAGAACTAGCGGGGCTGAGCACAGATACGCAGTATTTT.

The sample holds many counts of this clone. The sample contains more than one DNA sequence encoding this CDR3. The CDR3 nucleotides are TGCAGTGCGCGAGGGACAAATAATGGCTACACCTTC. Amino acid sequence: CSARGTNNGYTF. The gene calls are TRBV20-1 and TRBJ1-2, with D perhaps matching TRBD1 (6 bases). This CDR3 comprises 12 residues. V was cut by 6 bases and J by 6 bases, with 14 bases left in between. CDR1 DFQATT and CDR2 SNEGSKA come from the germline V gene (reference sequence).

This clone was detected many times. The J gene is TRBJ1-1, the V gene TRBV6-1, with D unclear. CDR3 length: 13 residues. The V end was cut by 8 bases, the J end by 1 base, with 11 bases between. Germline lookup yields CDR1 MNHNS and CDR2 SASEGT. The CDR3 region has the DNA TGTGCCAGCGGAAGGACGGGGAACACTGAAGCTTTCTTT. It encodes CASGRTGNTEAFF.

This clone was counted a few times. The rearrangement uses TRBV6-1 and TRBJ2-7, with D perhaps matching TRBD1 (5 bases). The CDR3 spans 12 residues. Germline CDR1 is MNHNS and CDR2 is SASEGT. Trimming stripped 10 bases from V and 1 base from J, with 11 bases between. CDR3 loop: CATTQGSYEQYF. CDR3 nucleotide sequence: TGTGCCACCACGCAGGGTTCCTACGAGCAGTACTTC.

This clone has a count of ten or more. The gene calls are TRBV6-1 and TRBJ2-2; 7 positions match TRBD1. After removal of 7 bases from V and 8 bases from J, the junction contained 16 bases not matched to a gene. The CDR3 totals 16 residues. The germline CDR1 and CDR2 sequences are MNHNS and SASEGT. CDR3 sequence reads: CASIDQGVAATGELFF. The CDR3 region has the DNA TGTGCCAGCATTGACCAGGGGGTAGCAGCAACGGGGGAGCTGTTTTTT.

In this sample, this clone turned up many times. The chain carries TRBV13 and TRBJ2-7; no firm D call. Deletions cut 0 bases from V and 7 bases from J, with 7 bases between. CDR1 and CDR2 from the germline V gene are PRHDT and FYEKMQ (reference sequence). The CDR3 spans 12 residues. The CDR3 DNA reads TGTGCCAGCAGCTTAGGAAAGTGGGAGCAGTACTTC. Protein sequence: CASSLGKWEQYF. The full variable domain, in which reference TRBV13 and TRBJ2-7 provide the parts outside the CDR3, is AAGVIQSPRHLIKEKRETATLKCYPIPRHDTVYWYQQGPGQDPQFLISFYEKMQSDKGSIPDRFSAQQFSDYHSELNMSSLELGDSALYFCASSLGKWEQYFGPGTRLTVT.

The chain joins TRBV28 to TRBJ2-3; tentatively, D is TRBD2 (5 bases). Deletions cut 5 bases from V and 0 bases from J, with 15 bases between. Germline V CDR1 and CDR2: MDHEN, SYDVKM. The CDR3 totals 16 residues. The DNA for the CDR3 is TGTGCCAGCAGTCCAGGAGGTCTACATAGCACAGATACGCAGTATTTT. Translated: CASSPGGLHSTDTQYF.